This passage covers 5 T cell receptor beta chains from one sample sequenced in a study of glioma-infiltrating T cells. The iRepertoire nested amplicon-rescue multiplex PCR amplified TCR alpha and beta CDR3s from RNA. TCRdb ran MiXCR on the multiplex PCR reads and lists one entry per CDR3 protein. The sample yields over 15,000 distinct CDR3 sequences, over 45% seen once. Material for sequencing was glioma tissue, nonneoplastic brain tissue, or PBMCs (not recorded which). The receptors originated from a human donor with low-grade glioma or glioblastoma, undergoing nonglioma brain surgery, or in good health (not recorded which).

The V gene is TRBV20-1, the J gene TRBJ1-1; D uncertain. Trimming took 1 base from V and 3 from J, leaving 12 bases between them. This CDR3 has 14 amino acids. CDR1 is DFQATT, CDR2 SNEGSKA, per germline (reference sequence). Written as DNA, the CDR3 is TGCAGTGCTAGAGGCGGCCCCGAGGACACTGAAGCTTTCTTT. Translated, it gives CSARGGPEDTEAFF.

Turning to this clonotype: This is likely a read error, given that the CDR3 carries no conserved phenylalanine or tryptophan at its end. The limits of the CDR3 on the DNA are not certain, so only TCRdb's listed CDR3 is given. The rearrangement joins TRBV28 to TRBJ1-1; TRBD1, as called in the table, went unchecked against the DNA. The germline V gene encodes CDR1 MDHEN and CDR2 SYDVKM. The CDR3 is 11 amino acids long, termini counted. This CDR3 reads CASSLGAALWL.

This clonotype appeared a few times. The V call is TRBV20-1, the J call TRBJ2-5; 11 positions agree with TRBD1. Germline CDR1 reads DFQATT; CDR2 reads SNEGSKA (reference sequence). With 0 bases clipped from V and 5 bases from J, the junction kept 5 bases outside the gene matches. This CDR3 is 15 amino acids long. The CDR3 nucleotides are TGCAGTGCTAGAGATGGGGGACAGGGGGGGGAGACCCAGTACTTC. Its protein is CSARDGGQGGETQYF.

This clonotype was detected ten times or more. The CDR3 DNA reads as TGTGCCAGCAGTCGGGCGGACGCCTACAATGAGCAGTTCTTC. Amino acid sequence: CASSRADAYNEQFF. V is TRBV6-1 and J is TRBJ2-1; D is ambiguous. The CDR3 covers 14 residues. CDR1 and CDR2 (germline): MNHNS, SASEGT. Trimming pared 5 bases from V and 2 bases from J, leaving 10 bases between.

Ten or more counts support this clonotype. The CDR3 loop is CASSQEYTGGRSETQYF. The CDR3, as DNA: TGCGCCAGCAGCCAAGAATACACAGGGGGCCGTTCAGAGACCCAGTACTTC. The V gene is TRBV4-3, the J gene TRBJ2-5, with TRBD1 matching over 9 bases. The CDR3 contains 17 residues. CDR1 is LGHNA, CDR2 YSLEER, per germline. Trimming cost V 0 bases and J 4 bases; bases outside gene matches: 9.